Below, 16 T cell receptor beta chains from the same sample are listed, as sequenced in a study of cytomegalovirus exposure and HLA in healthy donors (dated by TCRdb to 2015 to 2018). The library was prepared using the immunoSEQ multiplex PCR assay. The multiplex PCR relied on a mix of 60 forward primers for TCR Vbeta segments and 13 reverse primers for TCR Jbeta segments. This immuneACCESS table, as held by TCRdb, lists in-frame sequences with V and J called but not all clones. Of the missing ones, under half trace to an unresolved V gene in checked studies; the others have no known cause. The sample table contains around 70,000 clones; only one count was recorded for 72% of them. The top ten constitute about 12% of the sample. Sequencing was performed on PBMCs. Receptors were obtained from a woman between 35 and 50 years old in good health and CMV-seropositive.

J is TRBJ1-2 and V is TRBV19; D call uncertain. Germline lookup yields CDR1 LNHDA and CDR2 SQIVND (reference sequence). The CDR3 has 13 amino acids. The V gene lost 5 bases and the J gene lost 2 bases, with 9 bases spanning the gap. DNA for the CDR3: TGTGCCAGTAGTCCAATACACAACTATGGCTACACCTTC. Its translation: CASSPIHNYGYTF.

The V and J genes are TRBV11-2 and TRBJ2-2; a possible D gene is TRBD1 (7 bases). The V end was cut by 6 bases, the J end by 3 bases, with 17 bases between. The CDR3 contains 16 residues. Germline V CDR1 and CDR2: SGHAT, FQNNGV. CDR3: CASSFRTGGDTGELFF. The CDR3 DNA reads TGTGCCAGCAGTTTTAGGACAGGAGGGGACACCGGGGAGCTGTTTTTT.

J is TRBJ2-1 and V is TRBV21-1; the listed D gene, TRBD1, was not tested against the DNA. TRBV21-1 is tagged as a pseudogene. The CDR3 covers 15 residues. This CDR3 reads CASSKAGQDYNEQFF. The CDR3, as DNA: TGTGCCAGCAGCAAAGCCGGACAGGACTACAATGAGCAGTTCTTC.

The V gene is TRBV10-3, the J gene TRBJ2-1; 11 bases line up with TRBD2. The CDR3 runs to 16 residues. With 10 bases clipped from V and 4 bases from J, the junction kept 12 bases outside the gene matches. The V gene's germline CDR1 is ENHRY and CDR2 SYGVKD. The CDR3 nucleotides read TGTGCCACGTCTAGCGGGGGGCCGCTATTATACAATGAGCAGTTCTTC. Amino acids: CATSSGGPLLYNEQFF.

The V and J genes are TRBV15 and TRBJ2-1, with TRBD1 matching over 9 bases. CDR3 length equals 15 residues. Trimming took 0 bases from V and 7 from J; bases not matched to a gene: 4. The germline V gene encodes CDR1 LNHNV and CDR2 YYDKDF (reference sequence). CDR3: CATSRDRGTGNEQFF. CDR3 coding DNA: TGTGCCACCAGCAGAGATCGGGGGACAGGGAATGAGCAGTTCTTC. Full variable domain (rest looked up from reference TRBV15 and TRBJ2-1): DAMVIQNPRYQVTQFGKPVTLSCSQTLNHNVMYWYQQKSSQAPKLLFHYYDKDFNNEADTPDNFQSRRPNTSFCFLDIRSPGLGDTAMYLCATSRDRGTGNEQFFGPGTRLTVL.

In its sample, this clone was seen a few times. J is TRBJ2-7 and V is TRBV5-8; maybe TRBD2 (5 bases). In germline, CDR1 is SGHTS, CDR2 YDEGEE. V dropped 2 bases and J dropped 8 bases, with 11 bases sitting between them. The CDR3 loop spans 12 amino acids. The CDR3 DNA follows: TGTGCCAGCAGCTTTGGGAGAGAGAAGCAGTACTTC. Protein product: CASSFGREKQYF. The full variable domain, in which reference TRBV5-8 and TRBJ2-7 provide the parts outside the CDR3, is EAGVTQSPTHLIKTRGQQATLRCSPISGHTSVYWYQQALGLGLQFLLWYDEGEERNRGNFPPRFSGRQFPNYSSELNVNALELEDSALYLCASSFGREKQYFGPGTRLTVT.

A few counts support this clone. The gene calls are TRBV5-6 and TRBJ1-1; 9 bases are shared with TRBD1. The CDR3 covers 12 residues. Trimming cost V 4 bases and J 7 bases; bases outside gene matches: 2. CDR1 and CDR2 from the germline V gene are SGHDT and YYEEEE. Here the CDR3 reads CASSRTGDEAFF. CDR3 DNA: TGTGCCAGCAGCCGGACAGGGGATGAAGCTTTCTTT.

DNA of the CDR3: TGTGCCAGCCGACAAAACATGAACACTGAAGCTTTCTTT. Translating it yields CASRQNMNTEAFF. The chain carries TRBV9 and TRBJ1-1; no reliable D call. Deletions cut 7 bases from V and 0 bases from J, with 10 bases between. The germline V gene encodes CDR1 SGDLS and CDR2 YYNGEE. The CDR3 is 13 residues long.

This clone was seen a single time. The chain employs TRBV7-2 and TRBJ1-4; 8 bases are shared with TRBD1. CDR1 and CDR2 from the germline V gene are SGHTA and FQGNSA. V shed 5 bases and J 8 bases; nucleotides not matched to a gene: 4. The CDR3 has 13 residues. This chain's CDR3 is CASSRTGLEKLFF. CDR3 in DNA: TGTGCCAGCAGCAGGACAGGGTTAGAAAAACTGTTTTTT.

The chain combines TRBV11-1 with TRBJ1-2; 12 bases map to TRBD1. The CDR3 is 15 residues long. Unmatched junction bases numbered 7, after V lost 3 bases and J lost 8 bases. Per the germline V gene, CDR1 is SGHAT and CDR2 is FQDESV (reference sequence). The CDR3 coding sequence is TGTGCCAGCAGCTTGGGGGACAGGGGGCAAACGGGCTACACCTTC. This sequence encodes CASSLGDRGQTGYTF.

CDR3 region: CASSPGDRGLQETQYF. In DNA, the CDR3 is TGTGCCAGCAGCCCGGGGGACAGGGGGCTCCAAGAGACCCAGTACTTC. This chain uses TRBV7-9 with TRBJ2-5, with TRBD1 matching 12 bases. V shed 5 bases and J 1 base; nucleotides not matched to a gene: 5. Germline assignment: CDR1 SEHNR and CDR2 FQNEAQ (reference sequence). This CDR3 contains 16 residues.

The V call is TRBV10-1, the J call TRBJ2-1; 12 nucleotides match TRBD2. The germline V gene has CDR1 WNHNN and CDR2 SYGVQD (reference sequence). Trimming removed 5 bases from V and 9 bases from J; junction bases left unmatched: 5. The CDR3 runs to 14 residues. In nucleotides, the CDR3 is TGCGCCAGCAGTCCTAGCGGGGGGGCCGGTGAGCAGTTCTTC. Translating it yields CASSPSGGAGEQFF.

V usage is TRBV10-3 and J usage is TRBJ1-4; D uncertain. Germline-derived CDR1 and CDR2 are ENHRY and SYGVKD. This CDR3 spans 13 amino acids. V was trimmed by 10 bases and J by 4 bases, leaving 13 bases between them. Written as DNA, the CDR3 is TGTGCCACCGGAAGCGGGGATAATGAAAAACTGTTTTTT. Amino acid sequence: CATGSGDNEKLFF.

The J gene is TRBJ2-1, the V gene TRBV19; D uncertain. V shed 6 bases and J shed 4 bases, with 7 bases lying between them. There are 12 residues in the CDR3. CDR1 and CDR2 (germline): LNHDA, SQIVND (reference sequence). The CDR3 sequence is CASRAGYNEQFF. The CDR3 DNA reads TGTGCCAGTAGGGCAGGTTACAATGAGCAGTTCTTC.

The V call is TRBV27, the J call TRBJ1-4; 8 nucleotides match TRBD1. The CDR3 is made up of 14 amino acids. V was clipped by 3 bases and J by 7 bases; unmatched bases: 4. Per germline, CDR1 MNHEY and CDR2 SMNVEV (reference sequence). The CDR3 coding sequence is TGTGCCAGCAGTTTTTCACAGGGGGGTGAAAAACTGTTTTTT. Residues: CASSFSQGGEKLFF.

The V call is TRBV5-1, the J call TRBJ1-1; maybe TRBD1 (5 bases). Germline values: CDR1 SGHRS, CDR2 YFSETQ. Trimming cost V 4 bases and J 4 bases, with 11 bases left between them. The CDR3 covers 13 residues. In DNA form, the CDR3 reads TGCGCCAGCAGCCCCAGGGTAAGCACTGAAGCTTTCTTT. Its protein is CASSPRVSTEAFF. The full variable domain, with the rest looked up from reference TRBV5-1 and TRBJ1-1, is KAGVTQTPRYLIKTRGQQVTLSCSPISGHRSVSWYQQTPGQGLQFLFEYFSETQRNKGNFPGRFSGRQFSNSRSEMNVSTLELGDSALYLCASSPRVSTEAFFGQGTRLTVV.